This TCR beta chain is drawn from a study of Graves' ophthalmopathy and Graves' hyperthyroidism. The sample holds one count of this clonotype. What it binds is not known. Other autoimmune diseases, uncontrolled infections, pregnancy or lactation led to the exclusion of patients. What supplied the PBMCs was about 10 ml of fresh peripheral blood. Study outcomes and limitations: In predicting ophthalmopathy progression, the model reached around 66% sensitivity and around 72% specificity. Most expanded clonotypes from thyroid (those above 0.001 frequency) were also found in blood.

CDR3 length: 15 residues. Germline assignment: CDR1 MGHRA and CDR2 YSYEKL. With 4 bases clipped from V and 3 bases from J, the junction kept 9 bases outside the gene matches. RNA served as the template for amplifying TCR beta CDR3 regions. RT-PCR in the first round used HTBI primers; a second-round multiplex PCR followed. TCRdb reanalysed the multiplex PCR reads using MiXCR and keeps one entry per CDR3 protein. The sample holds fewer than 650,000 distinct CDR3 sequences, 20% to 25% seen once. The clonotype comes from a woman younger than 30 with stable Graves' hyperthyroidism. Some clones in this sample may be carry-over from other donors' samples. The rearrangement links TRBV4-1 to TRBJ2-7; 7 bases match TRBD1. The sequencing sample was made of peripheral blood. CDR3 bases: TGCGCCAGCAGCCGCTCGGTAGGGGGCAGCTACGAGCAGTACTTC. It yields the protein CASSRSVGGSYEQYF.